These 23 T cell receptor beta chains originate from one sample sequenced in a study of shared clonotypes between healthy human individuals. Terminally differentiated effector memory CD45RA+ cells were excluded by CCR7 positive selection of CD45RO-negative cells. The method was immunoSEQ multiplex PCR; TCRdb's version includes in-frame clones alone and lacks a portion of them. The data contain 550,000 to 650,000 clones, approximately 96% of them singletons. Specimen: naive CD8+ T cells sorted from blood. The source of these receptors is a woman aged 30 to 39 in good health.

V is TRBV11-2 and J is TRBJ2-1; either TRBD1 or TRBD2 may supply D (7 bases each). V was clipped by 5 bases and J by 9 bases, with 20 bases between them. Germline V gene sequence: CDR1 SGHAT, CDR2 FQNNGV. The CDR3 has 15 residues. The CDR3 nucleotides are TGTGCCAGCAGCCCGTTATGGCAGGGGGGGACTGAGCAGTTCTTC. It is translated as CASSPLWQGGTEQFF.

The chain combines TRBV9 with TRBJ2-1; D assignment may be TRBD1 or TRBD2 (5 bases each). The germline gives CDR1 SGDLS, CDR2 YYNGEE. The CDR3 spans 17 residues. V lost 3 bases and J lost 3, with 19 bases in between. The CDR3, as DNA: TGTGCCAGCAGCGGAGCCGGGACCCCCACAAGCTACAATGAGCAGTTCTTC. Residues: CASSGAGTPTSYNEQFF.

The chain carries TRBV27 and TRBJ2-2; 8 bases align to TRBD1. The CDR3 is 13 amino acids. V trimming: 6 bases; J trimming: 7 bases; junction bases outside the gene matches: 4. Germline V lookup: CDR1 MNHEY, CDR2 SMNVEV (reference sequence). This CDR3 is CASSPGTGGELFF. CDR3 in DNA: TGTGCCAGCAGCCCAGGGACAGGCGGGGAGCTGTTTTTT.

CDR3 DNA: TGTGCCAGCACCCCGGGGGCGGGGGATCCCTACGAGCAGTACTTC. Translating it yields CASTPGAGDPYEQYF. V usage is TRBV7-8 and J usage is TRBJ2-7; possible D gene TRBD2, 7 bases. The CDR3 has 15 amino acids. V lost 7 bases and J lost 2, with 18 bases in between. Germline values: CDR1 SGHVS, CDR2 FQNEAQ.

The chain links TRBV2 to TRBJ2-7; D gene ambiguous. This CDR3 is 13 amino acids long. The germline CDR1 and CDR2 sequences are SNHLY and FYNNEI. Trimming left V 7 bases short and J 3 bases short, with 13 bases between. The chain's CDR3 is CASIGDTDYEQYF. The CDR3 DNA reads TGTGCCAGCATCGGAGACACGGACTACGAGCAGTACTTC.

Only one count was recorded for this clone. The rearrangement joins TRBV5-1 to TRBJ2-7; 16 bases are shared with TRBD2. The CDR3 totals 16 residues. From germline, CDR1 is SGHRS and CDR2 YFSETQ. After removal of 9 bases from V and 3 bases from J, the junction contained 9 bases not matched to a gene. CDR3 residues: CATRGLAGGPGYEQYF. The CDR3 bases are TGCGCCACCCGGGGACTAGCGGGAGGGCCTGGCTACGAGCAGTACTTC.

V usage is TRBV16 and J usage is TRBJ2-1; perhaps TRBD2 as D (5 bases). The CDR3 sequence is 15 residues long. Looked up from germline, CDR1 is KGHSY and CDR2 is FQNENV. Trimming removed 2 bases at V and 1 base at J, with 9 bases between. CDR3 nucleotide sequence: TGTGCCAGCAGCCAAGAGGACTCATCCTACAATGAGCAGTTCTTC. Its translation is CASSQEDSSYNEQFF.

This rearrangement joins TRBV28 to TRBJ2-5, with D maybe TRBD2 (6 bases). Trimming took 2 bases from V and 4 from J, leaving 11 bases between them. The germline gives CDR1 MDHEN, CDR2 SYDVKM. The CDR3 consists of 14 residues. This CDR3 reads CASSLSLALETQYF. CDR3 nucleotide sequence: TGTGCCAGCAGTTTAAGTCTAGCGTTAGAGACCCAGTACTTC.

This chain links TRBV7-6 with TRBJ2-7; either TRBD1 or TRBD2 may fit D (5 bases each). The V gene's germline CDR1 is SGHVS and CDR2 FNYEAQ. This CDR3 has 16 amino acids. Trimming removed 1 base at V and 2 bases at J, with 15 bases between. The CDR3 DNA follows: TGTGCCAGCAGCTTAGGGGGGTTAGAACAACCCTACGAGCAGTACTTC. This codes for CASSLGGLEQPYEQYF.

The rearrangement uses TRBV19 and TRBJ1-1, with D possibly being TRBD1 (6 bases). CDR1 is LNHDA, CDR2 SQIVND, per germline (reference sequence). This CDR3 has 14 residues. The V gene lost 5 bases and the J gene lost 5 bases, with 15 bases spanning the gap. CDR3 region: CASSSQQGGTEAFF. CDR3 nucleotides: TGTGCCAGTAGTTCTCAACAGGGAGGTACTGAAGCTTTCTTT.

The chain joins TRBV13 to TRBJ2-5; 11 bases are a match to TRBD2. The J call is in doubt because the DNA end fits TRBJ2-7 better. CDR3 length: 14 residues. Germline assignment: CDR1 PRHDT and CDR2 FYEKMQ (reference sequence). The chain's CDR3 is CASSVAGGPYEQYF. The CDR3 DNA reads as TGTGCCAGCAGCGTAGCGGGAGGGCCCTACGAGCAGTACTTC.

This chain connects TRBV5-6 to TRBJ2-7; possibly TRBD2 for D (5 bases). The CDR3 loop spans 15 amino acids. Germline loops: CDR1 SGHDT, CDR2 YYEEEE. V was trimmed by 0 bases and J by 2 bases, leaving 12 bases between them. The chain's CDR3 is CASSLAGGQAYEQYF. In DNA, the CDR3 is TGTGCCAGCAGCTTGGCCGGCGGGCAGGCCTACGAGCAGTACTTC. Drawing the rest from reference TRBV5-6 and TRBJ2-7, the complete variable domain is DAGVTQSPTHLIKTRGQQVTLRCSPKSGHDTVSWYQQALGQGPQFIFQYYEEEERQRGNFPDRFSGHQFPNYSSELNVNALLLGDSALYLCASSLAGGQAYEQYFGPGTRLTVT.

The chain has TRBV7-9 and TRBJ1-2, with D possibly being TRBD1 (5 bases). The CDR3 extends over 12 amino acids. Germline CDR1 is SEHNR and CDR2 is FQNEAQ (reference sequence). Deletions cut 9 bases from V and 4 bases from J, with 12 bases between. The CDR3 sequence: CASGGVIYGYTF. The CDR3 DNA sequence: TGTGCCAGTGGGGGGGTAATCTATGGCTACACCTTC.

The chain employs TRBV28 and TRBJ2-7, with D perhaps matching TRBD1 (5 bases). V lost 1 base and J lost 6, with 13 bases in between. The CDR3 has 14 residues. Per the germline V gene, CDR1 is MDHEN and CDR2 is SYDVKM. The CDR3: CASSLFGAAAEQYF. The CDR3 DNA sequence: TGTGCCAGCAGTTTATTTGGGGCGGCTGCCGAGCAGTACTTC.

CDR3 loop: CATSWGSTGMITEAFF. The CDR3 region has the DNA TGTGCCACCAGCTGGGGATCGACAGGGATGATCACTGAAGCTTTCTTT. The rearrangement joins TRBV15 to TRBJ1-1, with 7 positions matching TRBD1. Germline CDR1 and CDR2: LNHNV and YYDKDF (reference sequence). Unmatched junction bases numbered 13, after V lost 5 bases and J lost 4 bases. This CDR3 is 16 amino acids long.

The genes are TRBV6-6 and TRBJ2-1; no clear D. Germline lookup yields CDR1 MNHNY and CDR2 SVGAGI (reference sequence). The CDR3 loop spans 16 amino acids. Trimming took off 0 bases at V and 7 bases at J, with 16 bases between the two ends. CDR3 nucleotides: TGTGCCAGCAGTTACTCGAAGGCGGCCCCACTGAATGAGCAGTTCTTC. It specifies CASSYSKAAPLNEQFF.

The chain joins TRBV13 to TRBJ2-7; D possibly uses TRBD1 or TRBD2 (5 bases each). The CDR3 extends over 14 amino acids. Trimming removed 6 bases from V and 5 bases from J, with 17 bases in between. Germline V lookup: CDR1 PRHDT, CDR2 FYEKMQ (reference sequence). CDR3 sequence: CASSYGAGVDEQYF. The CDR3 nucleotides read TGTGCCAGCAGTTACGGGGCAGGCGTCGACGAGCAGTACTTC.

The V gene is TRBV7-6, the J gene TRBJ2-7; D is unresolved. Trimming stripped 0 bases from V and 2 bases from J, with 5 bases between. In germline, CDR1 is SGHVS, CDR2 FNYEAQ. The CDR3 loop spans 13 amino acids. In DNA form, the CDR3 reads TGTGCCAGCAGCTTAGCGGACGCCTACGAGCAGTACTTC. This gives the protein CASSLADAYEQYF.

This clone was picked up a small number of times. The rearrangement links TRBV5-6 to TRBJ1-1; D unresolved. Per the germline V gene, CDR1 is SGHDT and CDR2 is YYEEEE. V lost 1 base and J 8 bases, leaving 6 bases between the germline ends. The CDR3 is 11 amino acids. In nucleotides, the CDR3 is TGTGCCAGCAGCTTGCAGTCGGAAGCTTTCTTT. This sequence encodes CASSLQSEAFF.

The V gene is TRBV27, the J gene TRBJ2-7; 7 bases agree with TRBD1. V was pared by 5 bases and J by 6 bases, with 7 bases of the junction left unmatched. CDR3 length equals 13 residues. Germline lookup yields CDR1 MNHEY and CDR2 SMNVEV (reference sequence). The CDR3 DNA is TGTGCCAGCAGTCCCGCCGGGACAGTCGAGCAGTACTTC. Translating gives CASSPAGTVEQYF.

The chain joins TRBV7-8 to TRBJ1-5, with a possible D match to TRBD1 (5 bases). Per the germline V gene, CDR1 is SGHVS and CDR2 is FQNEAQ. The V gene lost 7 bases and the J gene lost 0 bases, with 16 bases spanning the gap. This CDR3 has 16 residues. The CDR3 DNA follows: TGTGCCAGCACAGACAGCCTTGGGTATAGCAATCAGCCCCAGCATTTT. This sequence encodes CASTDSLGYSNQPQHF.

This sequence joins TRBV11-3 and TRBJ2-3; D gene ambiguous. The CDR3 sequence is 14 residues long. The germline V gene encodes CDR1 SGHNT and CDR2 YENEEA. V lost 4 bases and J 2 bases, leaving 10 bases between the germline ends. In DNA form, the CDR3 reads TGTGCCAGCAGCTCATGGCAGGACACAGATACGCAGTATTTT. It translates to CASSSWQDTDTQYF.

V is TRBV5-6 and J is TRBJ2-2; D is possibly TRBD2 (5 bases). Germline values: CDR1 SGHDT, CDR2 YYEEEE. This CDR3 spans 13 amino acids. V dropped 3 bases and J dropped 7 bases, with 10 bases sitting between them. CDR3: CASSWSGSGELFF. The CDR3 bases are TGTGCCAGCAGCTGGTCGGGAAGCGGGGAGCTGTTTTTT.